This TCR beta chain was captured by sequencing in a study of T cell responses to AZD1222 COVID-19 vaccine. Overall study findings and caveats: Within unmutated variant regions lay the reported targets of nearly half of spike-specific TCRs. Researchers took repertoire samples only after the peak T cell response had come. Donors were largely white British and mainly female; clonal diversity was possibly underestimated. Increases in Spike-specific TCR breadth and depth were seen after two AZD1222 doses.

For this clone: Its antigen is not identified.

Clones were read by immunoSEQ multiplex PCR, and TCRdb kept only the in-frame ones, dropping some. The sample contains some 81,000 clones, about nine tenths of which appear only once. V dropped 4 bases and J dropped 5; count of bases not matched to a gene: 5. The CDR3 loop spans 14 amino acids. Germline V CDR1 and CDR2: SGHAT, FQDESV (reference sequence). The material was peripheral blood, obtained 28 days after the second AZD1222 dose. The sequence came from an adult who received the AZD1222 COVID-19 vaccine. The genes are TRBV11-1 and TRBJ1-2; 9 positions agree with TRBD1. The CDR3 loop reads CASSSGTGIYGYTF. CDR3 nucleotides: TGTGCCAGCAGCTCCGGGACAGGGATTTATGGCTACACCTTC.